The 23 T cell receptor beta chains given below trace back to one sample, sequenced in a study of blood T cells in healthy people across ages. A J-beta primer mix and a sample-barcoded 5' primer were used in a second PCR of about 7 to 12 cycles. From the 5' RACE reads, TCRdb called clonotypes with MiXCR, one entry per CDR3 protein. The sample comprises about 680,000 distinct CDR3 sequences, around 49% of which are singletons, and around a third rests with the top ten. Sequencing was done on a sample of blood. The receptor source for this set is an older woman in good health.

This clonotype came up many times. This chain joins TRBV7-9 and TRBJ2-7; 9 nucleotides line up with TRBD1. V was clipped by 4 bases and J by 3 bases; unmatched bases: 7. Germline CDR1 reads SEHNR; CDR2 reads FQNEAQ (reference sequence). The CDR3 loop spans 15 amino acids. CDR3: CASSSPGTGYYEQYF. For the CDR3, the DNA is TGTGCCAGCAGCTCCCCCGGGACAGGGTACTACGAGCAGTACTTC.

The CDR3 loop reads CSGGGAVNEKLFF. The CDR3 region has the DNA TGCAGTGGGGGGGGGGCCGTTAATGAAAAACTGTTTTTT. This chain uses TRBV20-1 with TRBJ1-4, with D perhaps TRBD1 (6 bases). Deletions cut 7 bases from V and 4 bases from J, with 13 bases between. The CDR3 spans 13 residues. Germline V lookup: CDR1 DFQATT, CDR2 SNEGSKA (reference sequence).

This clonotype came up many times. V is TRBV29-1 and J is TRBJ2-5, with D tentatively TRBD2 (6 bases). Trimming pared 6 bases from V and 4 bases from J, leaving 15 bases between. Germline assignment: CDR1 SQVTM and CDR2 ANQGSEA. The CDR3 length is 13 residues. The CDR3 sequence is CSVLLALRETQYF. CDR3 bases: TGCAGCGTCTTACTAGCTTTGAGAGAGACCCAGTACTTC.

The chain uses TRBV12-5 and TRBJ2-3, with TRBD1 identical over 8 bases. V trimming: 6 bases; J trimming: 0 bases; junction bases outside the gene matches: 5. This CDR3 comprises 15 residues. The germline gives CDR1 LGHNT, CDR2 FRNRAP. DNA for the CDR3: TGTGCTAGTGGCAGGGGACAGGCTAGCACAGATACGCAGTATTTT. This gives the protein CASGRGQASTDTQYF.

The chain couples TRBV19 to TRBJ1-5, with D maybe TRBD1 (5 bases). This CDR3 comprises 15 residues. Germline V gene data show CDR1 as LNHDA and CDR2 as SQIVND (reference sequence). V gave up 5 bases and J gave up 3 bases, with 14 bases separating them. CDR3 region: CASSPTGLINQPQHF. The CDR3 DNA is TGTGCCAGTAGTCCTACGGGACTCATCAATCAGCCCCAGCATTTT.

To note about this clonotype: A much bigger clone sits one base away, suggesting this may be a read error. The V call is TRBV7-2, the J call TRBJ2-3, with TRBD2 as a possible D gene (6 bases). The CDR3 contains 17 residues. CDR1 SGHTA and CDR2 FQGNSA come from the germline V gene. The chain's CDR3 is CASSLARGREFTNTQYF. Here the CDR3 DNA reads TGTGCCAGCAGCTTAGCGCGGGGACGGGAATTCACAAATACGCAGTATTTT. The full variable domain, in which reference TRBV7-2 and TRBJ2-3 provide the parts outside the CDR3, is GAGVSQSPSNKVTEKGKDVELRCDPISGHTALYWYRQSLGQGLEFLIYFQGNSAPDKSGLPSDRFSAERTGGSVSTLTIQRTQQEDSAVYLCASSLARGREFTNTQYFGPGTRLTVL.

About this clonotype itself: A read error may explain this, as a much larger clone is one base away. V and J are TRBV7-9 and TRBJ2-3, with D unclear. CDR1 is SEHNR and CDR2 is FQNEAQ in the germline V gene (reference sequence). The V gene lost 5 bases and the J gene lost 1 base, with 4 bases spanning the gap. This CDR3 is 12 amino acids long. The CDR3 region is CASSHGTDTQYF. CDR3 DNA: TGTGCCAGCAGCCATGGCACAGATACGCAGTATTTT. Full variable domain (outside the CDR3, taken from reference TRBV7-9 and TRBJ2-3): DTGVSQNPRHKITKRGQNVTFRCDPISEHNRLYWYRQTLGQGPEFLTYFQNEAQLEKSRLLSDRFSAERPKGSFSTLEIQRTEQGDSAMYLCASSHGTDTQYFGPGTRLTVL.

The rearrangement links TRBV12-3 or TRBV12-4 to TRBJ1-1; 7 positions match TRBD1. This CDR3 has 13 residues. The J segment lost 7 bases and the V segment lost 6 bases, leaving 8 bases of the junction unmatched. The CDR3, as DNA: TGTGCCAGCAGAATGACAGGGACGGTTGAAGCTTTCTTT. This sequence encodes CASRMTGTVEAFF.

This clonotype has at least ten counts. The V call is TRBV29-1, the J call TRBJ2-7, with 9 nucleotides matching TRBD2. This CDR3 comprises 13 residues. V lost 2 bases, J lost 4 bases, and 3 bases stayed unmatched. The V gene's germline CDR1 is SQVTM and CDR2 ANQGSEA. CDR3 sequence: CSVEPAGGYEQYF. The CDR3 DNA is TGCAGCGTTGAACCAGCGGGAGGATACGAGCAGTACTTC.

This chain connects TRBV7-2 to TRBJ2-3; the D gene is possibly TRBD2 (6 bases). The CDR3 is 15 residues long. The V and J ends lost 6 bases and 2 bases respectively, with 15 bases between them. The germline gives CDR1 SGHTA, CDR2 FQGNSA. The CDR3 loop is CASSPKGGNTDTQYF. Written as DNA, the CDR3 is TGTGCCAGCAGTCCTAAGGGCGGGAACACAGATACGCAGTATTTT.

The chain uses TRBV20-1 and TRBJ2-1, with 7 nucleotides matching TRBD2. The CDR3 has 13 residues. The germline V gene has CDR1 DFQATT and CDR2 SNEGSKA (reference sequence). The V gene end was trimmed by 7 bases and the J gene end by 5 bases; junction bases not matched to a gene: 8. CDR3 bases: TGCAGTGTCGACGGGAGGCCAAACAATGAGCAGTTCTTC. Translation: CSVDGRPNNEQFF.

The rearrangement uses TRBV5-1 and TRBJ2-1; 10 bases match TRBD2. The V segment lost 4 bases and the J segment 9 bases; nucleotides outside the gene matches: 10. This CDR3 region has 15 residues. Germline CDR1 is SGHRS and CDR2 is YFSETQ. As DNA, the CDR3 is TGCGCCAGCAGCCCTCAGCGGGAGGGTTTTAGTGAGCAGTTCTTC. Amino acids: CASSPQREGFSEQFF.

The gene calls are TRBV7-2 and TRBJ2-7; D gene unclear. CDR3 length equals 14 residues. V was clipped by 1 base and J by 2 bases, with 9 bases between them. Per germline, CDR1 SGHTA and CDR2 FQGNSA. CDR3: CASSLGRVTYEQYF. In DNA form, the CDR3 reads TGTGCCAGCAGCTTAGGTAGGGTAACCTACGAGCAGTACTTC.

The sample holds a few counts of this clonotype. V and J are TRBV9 and TRBJ2-1; no reliable D call. V lost 0 bases and J lost 1, with 8 bases in between. The CDR3 length is 15 residues. The germline V gene has CDR1 SGDLS and CDR2 YYNGEE. In DNA, the CDR3 is TGTGCCAGCAGCGTAGAAAGGTTATCCTACAATGAGCAGTTCTTC. This encodes CASSVERLSYNEQFF.

The chain links TRBV5-6 to TRBJ1-6; 10 positions agree with TRBD1. J was trimmed by 3 bases and V by 4 bases; bases with no gene match: 4. This CDR3 spans 16 amino acids. CDR1 is SGHDT, CDR2 YYEEEE, per germline. CDR3 nucleotide sequence: TGTGCCAGCAGCCCGACAGGGGGCATCTATAATTCACCCCTCCACTTT. Translating it yields CASSPTGGIYNSPLHF. The entire variable domain, with the rest obtained from reference TRBV5-6 and TRBJ1-6, is as follows: DAGVTQSPTHLIKTRGQQVTLRCSPKSGHDTVSWYQQALGQGPQFIFQYYEEEERQRGNFPDRFSGHQFPNYSSELNVNALLLGDSALYLCASSPTGGIYNSPLHFGNGTRLTVT.

The chain recombines TRBV9 with TRBJ1-1; TRBD1 matches at 8 bases. V lost 4 bases to trimming and J lost 3 bases; unmatched junction nucleotides: 8. Germline CDR1 and CDR2: SGDLS and YYNGEE. The CDR3 sequence is 15 residues long. The DNA of the CDR3 is TGTGCCAGCAGCCTTAGGTCGACAGGGGACACTGAAGCTTTCTTT. Protein product: CASSLRSTGDTEAFF.

The chain joins TRBV6-5 to TRBJ2-1, with D maybe TRBD2 (5 bases). Trimming stripped 6 bases from V and 12 bases from J, with 12 bases between. Germline-derived CDR1 and CDR2 are MNHEY and SVGAGI. This CDR3 comprises 11 residues. CDR3 nucleotide sequence: TGTGCCAGCAGATCCCGGGATTTGCAGTTCTTC. Translated: CASRSRDLQFF.

This sequence joins TRBV20-1 and TRBJ2-7; D might be TRBD2 (6 bases). The germline gives CDR1 DFQATT, CDR2 SNEGSKA (reference sequence). The CDR3 is made up of 13 amino acids. V dropped 7 bases and J dropped 2 bases, with 15 bases sitting between them. CDR3 nucleotide sequence: TGCAGTGTCCAAGCGGGCGACCCCTACGAGCAGTACTTC. Protein product: CSVQAGDPYEQYF.

The chain uses TRBV7-2 and TRBJ2-2; 11 bases match TRBD2. Germline V CDR1 and CDR2: SGHTA, FQGNSA. The CDR3 totals 17 residues. Trimming took 1 base from V and 7 from J; bases not matched to a gene: 8. DNA of the CDR3: TGTGCCAGCAGCTTAGGGGCTAGCGGGAGGTGGCACGGGGAGCTGTTTTTT. This encodes CASSLGASGRWHGELFF. Complete variable domain (other parts from reference TRBV7-2 and TRBJ2-2): GAGVSQSPSNKVTEKGKDVELRCDPISGHTALYWYRQSLGQGLEFLIYFQGNSAPDKSGLPSDRFSAERTGGSVSTLTIQRTQQEDSAVYLCASSLGASGRWHGELFFGEGSRLTVL.

The sample holds one count of this clonotype. The chain carries TRBV14 and TRBJ2-1; 8 bases align to TRBD2. Germline V gene lookup returns CDR1 SGHDN and CDR2 FVKESK. Trimming removed 1 base from V and 0 bases from J; junction bases left unmatched: 14. The CDR3 consists of 20 residues. This CDR3 reads CASSQGGTRNKGSSYNEQFF. In DNA form, the CDR3 reads TGTGCCAGCAGCCAAGGCGGGACTAGAAATAAAGGAAGCTCCTACAATGAGCAGTTCTTC.

DNA for the CDR3: TGTGCCAGCAGCGTAGGTCGGTTTAGCACAGATACGCAGTATTTT. Protein product: CASSVGRFSTDTQYF. The V and J genes are TRBV9 and TRBJ2-3, with D hard to call. CDR3 length equals 15 residues. Germline CDR1 SGDLS, CDR2 YYNGEE. The ends were cut back, 0 bases at V and 0 bases at J, with 8 bases in the middle.

This clonotype has only a few counts. The CDR3 DNA is TGTGCCAGCAGCCAAATGGCGGGCGGGGGGAGGACAGATACGCAGTATTTT. Its translation is CASSQMAGGGRTDTQYF. The J gene is TRBJ2-3, the V gene TRBV4-2; 8 positions match TRBD2. Trimming removed 2 bases from V and 3 bases from J; junction bases left unmatched: 10. In germline, CDR1 is LGHNA, CDR2 YNFKEQ. This CDR3 is 17 amino acids long.

V and J are TRBV6-2 or TRBV6-3 and TRBJ2-1, with 11 bases that match TRBD1. V trimming: 5 bases; J trimming: 7 bases; junction bases outside the gene matches: 10. The CDR3 extends over 16 amino acids. CDR1 and CDR2 (germline): MNHEY, SVGEGT. In DNA form, the CDR3 reads TGTGCCAGCAGTCCTGGGACAGGGGGTTCCCCAAATGAGCAGTTCTTC. This sequence encodes CASSPGTGGSPNEQFF.